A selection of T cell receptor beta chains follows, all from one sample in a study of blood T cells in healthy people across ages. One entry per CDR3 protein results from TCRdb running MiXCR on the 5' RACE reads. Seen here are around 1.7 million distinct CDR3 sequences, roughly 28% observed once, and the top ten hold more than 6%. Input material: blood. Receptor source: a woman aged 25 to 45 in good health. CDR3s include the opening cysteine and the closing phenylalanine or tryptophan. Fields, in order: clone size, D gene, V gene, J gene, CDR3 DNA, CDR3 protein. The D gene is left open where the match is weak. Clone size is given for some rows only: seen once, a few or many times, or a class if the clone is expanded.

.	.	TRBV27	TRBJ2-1	TGTGCCAGCACCCGTAGCGAGCAGGATGAGCAGTTCTTC	CASTRSEQDEQFF
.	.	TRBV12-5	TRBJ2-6	TGTGCTACAGGGCCGTCTGGGGCCAACGCCCTGACTTTC	CATGPSGANALTF
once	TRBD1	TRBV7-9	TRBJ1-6	TGTGCCAGCAGCGAGACAGGGGGAGGCTCACCCCTCCACTTT	CASSETGGGSPLHF
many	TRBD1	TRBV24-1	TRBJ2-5	TGTGCCACCAGTGATTTCGAGCAGGGGGCCCGGGAGACCCAGTACTTC	CATSDFEQGARETQYF
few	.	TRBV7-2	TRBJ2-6	TGTGCCAGCAGCTTAGAAGGGTACGGGGCCAACGTCCTGACTTTC	CASSLEGYGANVLTF
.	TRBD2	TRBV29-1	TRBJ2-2	TGCAGCGCCATGACTAGCGGCACCGGGGAGCTGTTTTTT	CSAMTSGTGELFF
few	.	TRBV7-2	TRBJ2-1	TGTGCCAGCGGCCAATATTACTCCTACAATGAGCAGTTCTTC	CASGQYYSYNEQFF
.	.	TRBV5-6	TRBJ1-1	TGTGCCAGCAGCGCGGGATTTGGGGCGGCTTTCTTT	CASSAGFGAAFF
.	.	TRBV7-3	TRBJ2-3	TGTGCCGGCAGCTATAGTGGGAGCACAGATACGCAGTATTTT	CAGSYSGSTDTQYF
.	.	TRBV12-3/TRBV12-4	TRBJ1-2	TGTGCCAGCATCGGACAGAGCTATGGCTACACCTTC	CASIGQSYGYTF
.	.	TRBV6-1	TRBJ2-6	TGTGCCAGCAGTGAAGCGTTACGAGGCTCTGGGGCCAACGTCCTGACTTTC	CASSEALRGSGANVLTF
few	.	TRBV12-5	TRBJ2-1	TGTGCTAGTGGTTTGACGGATGAGCAGTTCTTC	CASGLTDEQFF
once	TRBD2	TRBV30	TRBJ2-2	TGTGCCTGGAGTGCCCGGGGCGGGAGGGCCGGGGACGGGGAGCTGTTTTTT	CAWSARGGRAGDGELFF
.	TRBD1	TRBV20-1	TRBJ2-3	TGCAGTGCTTCTGGGACAGGCCGGAGGGATACGCAGTATTTT	CSASGTGRRDTQYF
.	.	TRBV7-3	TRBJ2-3	TGTGCCAGCAGCTTATTTACCGGCACAGATACGCAGTATTTT	CASSLFTGTDTQYF
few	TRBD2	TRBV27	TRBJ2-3	TGTGCCAGCAGTTTTGCAGCTAGCGGGGGTTCAGATACGCAGTATTTT	CASSFAASGGSDTQYF
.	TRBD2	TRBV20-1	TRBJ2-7	TGCAGTGCTAGAGGTGTAACCGGGACTAGCGGGGGGTCCTACGAGCAGTACTTC	CSARGVTGTSGGSYEQYF
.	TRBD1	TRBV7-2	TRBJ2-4	TGTGCCAGCAGCGAAGAGACAGGGAACATTCAGTACTTC	CASSEETGNIQYF
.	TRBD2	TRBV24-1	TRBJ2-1	TGTGCCACCAGTGACCTGGGACTAGCGGACAATGAGCAGTTCTTC	CATSDLGLADNEQFF
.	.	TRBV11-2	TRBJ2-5	TGTGCCAGCAGCTGGCGCCTGGGGGAAGAGACCCAGTACTTC	CASSWRLGEETQYF
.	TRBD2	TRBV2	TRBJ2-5	TGTGCCAGCAGTGAATCGGCTAGCGGGGGCCGTGGGACCCAGTACTTC	CASSESASGGRGTQYF
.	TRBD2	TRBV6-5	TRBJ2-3	TGTGCCAGCAGTTTGACCCCTAGCGGGCGGTCAGATACGCAGTATTTT	CASSLTPSGRSDTQYF
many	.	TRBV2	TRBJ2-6	TGCGCCAGCAGTGAACGCTCTGGGGCCAACGTCCTGACTTTC	CASSERSGANVLTF
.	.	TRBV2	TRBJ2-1	TGTGCCAGCAGTGTCCTAAACGCAGCCTACAATGAGCAGTTCTTC	CASSVLNAAYNEQFF
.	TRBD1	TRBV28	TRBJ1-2	TGTGCCAGCAGTTTACTCTACCAGGGGGAGTATGGCTACACCTTC	CASSLLYQGEYGYTF
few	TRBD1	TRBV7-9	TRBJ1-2	TGTGCCAGCAGCACCCAACCGACAGGGGAAATCTATGGCTACACCTTC	CASSTQPTGEIYGYTF
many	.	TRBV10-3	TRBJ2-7	TGTGCCATCTCAGGGGATGGTCCCTACGAGCAGTACTTC	CAISGDGPYEQYF
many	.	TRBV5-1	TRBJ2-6	TGCGCCAGCAGCCGGGACGGTTACTCTTCTGGGGCCAACGTCCTGACTTTC	CASSRDGYSSGANVLTF
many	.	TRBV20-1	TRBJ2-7	TGCAGTGCTAGACCCAGCACGTACTACGAGCAGTACTTC	CSARPSTYYEQYF
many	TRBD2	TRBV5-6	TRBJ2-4	TGTGCCAGCAGCTTGCTATCCGGGGGGAACATTCAGTACTTC	CASSLLSGGNIQYF
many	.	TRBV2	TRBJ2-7	TGTGCCAGCAGCCGATTAGCGGTCTCCTACGAGCAGTACTTC	CASSRLAVSYEQYF
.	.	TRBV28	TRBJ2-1	TGTGCCAGCAGTTTATGGTCTAGCTCCTACAATGAGCAGTTCTTC	CASSLWSSSYNEQFF
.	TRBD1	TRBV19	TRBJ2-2	TGTACCAGCCGGGACAGGGGGCTCACCGGGGAGCTGTTTTTT	CTSRDRGLTGELFF
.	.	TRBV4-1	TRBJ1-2	TGCGCCAGCAGCCAAGCCCCCCCTCCTTTGACAGCGGATGGCTACACCTTC	CASSQAPPPLTADGYTF
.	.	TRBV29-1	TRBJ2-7	TGCAGCTCACGGTGGGCCTGCGAGCAGTACTTC	CSSRWACEQYF
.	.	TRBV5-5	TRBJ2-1	TGTGCCAGCAGCTTGGTCCCTGTGGGCGGAGTCCAGAATGAGCGGTTCTTC	CASSLVPVGGVQNERFF
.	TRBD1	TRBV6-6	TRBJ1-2	TGTGCCAGCAGTTGCAAGGGACAGGGGCCTGGCTACACCTTC	CASSCKGQGPGYTF
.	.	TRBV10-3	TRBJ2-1	TGTGCCATCAGTGATATCAGTTTCAGCCCCCACAATGAGCAGTTCTTC	CAISDISFSPHNEQFF
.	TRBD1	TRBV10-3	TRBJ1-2	TGTGCCATCAGGGATGACAGGGGTAATGGCTACACCTTC	CAIRDDRGNGYTF
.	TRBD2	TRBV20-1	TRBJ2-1	TGCGGTGCTAGCGGGGTGGGCCGGAGCAATGAGCAGTTCTTC	CGASGVGRSNEQFF
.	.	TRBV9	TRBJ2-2	TGTGCCAGCAGCCTTCGGACAGCTGCCGGGGAGCTGTTTTTT	CASSLRTAAGELFF
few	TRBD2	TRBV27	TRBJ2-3	TGTGCCAGCAGTTTACGGGGGGGCGGACGAGATACGCAGTATTTT	CASSLRGGGRDTQYF
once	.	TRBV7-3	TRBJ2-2	TGTGCCAGCAGCAAAGGACCCGGGACGGTGAACACCGGGGAGCTGTTTTTT	CASSKGPGTVNTGELFF
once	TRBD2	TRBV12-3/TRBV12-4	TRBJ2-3	TGTGCCAGCAGCCCCAGCGGGAAGGCGGCGGATACGCAGTATTTT	CASSPSGKAADTQYF
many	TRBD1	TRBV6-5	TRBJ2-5	TGTGCCAGCAGCACAGGGGGCAAAGAGACCCAGTACTTC	CASSTGGKETQYF